Below are 29 T cell receptor beta chains sequenced from a single sample in a study of T cell responses to AZD1222 COVID-19 vaccine. Produced via immunoSEQ multiplex PCR; TCRdb's table is partial and in-frame only. This table holds about 120,000 clones, about 86% found once. The sample here was peripheral blood, taken 28 days after the second AZD1222 dose. Receptors originate from an adult who received the AZD1222 COVID-19 vaccine.

The V gene is TRBV4-1, the J gene TRBJ2-1; no firm D call. Germline CDR1 reads MGHRA; CDR2 reads YSYEKL. The CDR3 is made up of 12 amino acids. Trimming cost V 6 bases and J 9 bases, with 12 bases left between them. CDR3 residues: CASSHMIGEQFF. In DNA, the CDR3 is TGCGCCAGCAGTCACATGATAGGTGAGCAGTTCTTC.

The chain employs TRBV3-1 (or the pseudogene TRBV3-2) and TRBJ1-5; D is unresolved. This CDR3 region has 12 residues. V lost 7 bases and J 8 bases, leaving 12 bases between the germline ends. Germline V CDR1 and CDR2: LGHDT, YNNKEL (reference sequence). The CDR3 DNA is TGTGCCAGCAACTCACCCGGGAAGCCCCAGCATTTT. It is translated as CASNSPGKPQHF.

This chain links TRBV6-5 with TRBJ2-7; the match to TRBD2 covers 8 bases. The germline gives CDR1 MNHEY, CDR2 SVGAGI. V was clipped by 6 bases and J by 9 bases; unmatched bases: 7. The CDR3 loop spans 12 amino acids. CDR3 in amino acids: CASSDGLAVQYF. CDR3 DNA: TGTGCCAGCAGCGATGGACTAGCCGTGCAGTACTTC.

The J gene is TRBJ1-2, the V gene TRBV5-5; 8 nucleotides agree with TRBD1. This CDR3 region has 16 residues. Germline V gene data show CDR1 as SGHKS and CDR2 as YYEKEE (reference sequence). J lost 3 bases, V lost 4 bases, and 11 bases had no gene match. DNA for the CDR3: TGTGCCAGCAGCAGACCGGACAGGGTGGTTTACTATGGCTACACCTTC. Protein sequence: CASSRPDRVVYYGYTF. The whole variable domain, remainder taken from reference TRBV5-5 and TRBJ1-2, is DAGVTQSPTHLIKTRGQQVTLRCSPISGHKSVSWYQQVLGQGPQFIFQYYEKEERGRGNFPDRFSARQFPNYSSELNVNALLLGDSALYLCASSRPDRVVYYGYTFGSGTRLTVV.

DNA for the CDR3: TGTGCCAGCAGCTTAACGTGGGCCGGCTACAATGAGCAGTTCTTC. Protein sequence: CASSLTWAGYNEQFF. The chain recombines TRBV7-3 with TRBJ2-1; the D is unclear. Trimming left V 0 bases short and J 3 bases short, with 9 bases between. The CDR3 spans 15 residues. CDR1 and CDR2 (germline): SGHTA, FQGTGA.

The CDR3 loop is CASSDTSTDTQYF. DNA of the CDR3: TGTGCCAGCAGTGACACGTCCACAGATACGCAGTATTTT. V and J are TRBV6-4 and TRBJ2-3; the D is unclear. Germline V gene lookup returns CDR1 MRHNA and CDR2 SNTAGT. V lost 2 bases and J lost 2, with 5 bases in between. The CDR3 loop spans 13 amino acids.

This clone was recorded only once. This chain links TRBV9 with TRBJ2-2, with D perhaps TRBD2 (5 bases). CDR3 length: 13 residues. In germline, CDR1 is SGDLS, CDR2 YYNGEE. V gave up 4 bases and J gave up 7 bases, with 11 bases separating them. CDR3 region: CASSTNEGGELFF. Here the CDR3 DNA reads TGTGCCAGCAGCACGAACGAGGGCGGGGAGCTGTTTTTT.

This sequence joins TRBV27 and TRBJ2-1, with unresolved D. V was pared by 1 base and J by 5 bases, with 0 bases between. The germline V gene has CDR1 MNHEY and CDR2 SMNVEV (reference sequence). The CDR3 is 11 amino acids. The CDR3 sequence: CASSLYNEQFF. The CDR3 DNA follows: TGTGCCAGCAGTTTATACAATGAGCAGTTCTTC.

V gene TRBV30 combines with J gene TRBJ1-2; perhaps TRBD1 as D (5 bases). This CDR3 contains 15 residues. V lost 0 bases and J 2 bases, leaving 13 bases between the germline ends. Germline CDR1 is GTSNPN and CDR2 is SVGIG (reference sequence). The CDR3 loop is CAWSVPPRGNYGYTF. Here the CDR3 DNA reads TGTGCCTGGAGTGTACCTCCTAGGGGCAACTATGGCTACACCTTC.

The chain joins TRBV10-3 to TRBJ1-2; D perhaps matches TRBD1 (5 bases). With 0 bases removed from V and 0 bases from J, the gap between germline ends came to 14 bases. The CDR3 extends over 17 amino acids. CDR1 ENHRY and CDR2 SYGVKD come from the germline V gene. In nucleotides, the CDR3 is TGTGCCATCAGTGAGTCGGGGCTGTGGGGGTCTAACTATGGCTACACCTTC. Its translation: CAISESGLWGSNYGYTF.

CDR3 protein: CATSRRTGAEKLFF. The CDR3 DNA is TGTGCCACCAGCAGAAGGACAGGTGCCGAAAAACTGTTTTTT. The genes are TRBV15 and TRBJ1-4, with 7 bases that match TRBD1. The germline gives CDR1 LNHNV, CDR2 YYDKDF (reference sequence). This CDR3 contains 14 residues. The V gene end was trimmed by 2 bases and the J gene end by 8 bases; junction bases not matched to a gene: 5.

V is TRBV2 and J is TRBJ1-3, with 8 nucleotides matching TRBD1. Per the germline V gene, CDR1 is SNHLY and CDR2 is FYNNEI. This CDR3 contains 16 residues. With V trimmed by 2 bases and J by 4 bases, 7 bases remained unmatched. DNA for the CDR3: TGTGCCAGCAGTGAATCTCAGGGGGCGCGAGGAAACACCATATATTTT. This translates into CASSESQGARGNTIYF.

The V and J genes are TRBV28 and TRBJ1-1; D ambiguous. Deletions cut 8 bases from V and 4 bases from J, with 11 bases between. Germline V lookup: CDR1 MDHEN, CDR2 SYDVKM. The CDR3 is 12 residues long. The CDR3 sequence: CASVMGSTEAFF. The CDR3 coding sequence is TGTGCCAGCGTGATGGGCTCCACTGAAGCTTTCTTT.

The chain uses TRBV4-1 and TRBJ2-7; TRBD1 agrees at 8 bases. This CDR3 spans 14 amino acids. Germline lookup yields CDR1 MGHRA and CDR2 YSYEKL. V lost 5 bases and J lost 2; bases outside the gene matches: 5. The CDR3 spells CASSGTGETYEQYF. The CDR3 region has the DNA TGCGCCAGCAGCGGGACAGGCGAAACCTACGAGCAGTACTTC.

The sample holds a few counts of this clone. CDR3 amino acids: CASSLTGAGTGELFF. CDR3 bases: TGTGCCAGCAGCTTAACGGGGGCCGGCACCGGGGAGCTGTTTTTT. This chain links TRBV7-3 with TRBJ2-2; possibly TRBD1 for D (6 bases). This CDR3 region has 15 residues. Germline V gene data show CDR1 as SGHTA and CDR2 as FQGTGA. Trimming took 0 bases from V and 4 from J, leaving 9 bases between them.

This sequence joins TRBV25-1 and TRBJ1-2; no clear D gene. The CDR3 spans 12 residues. The germline V and J ends were trimmed by 8 bases and 2 bases, with 9 bases remaining between them. The germline V gene has CDR1 MGHDK and CDR2 SYGVNS. CDR3 in DNA: TGTGCCAGCCGGACGGTGAACTATGGCTACACCTTC. Translating gives CASRTVNYGYTF.

This clone came up once. The chain employs TRBV4-3 and TRBJ2-7; 8 nucleotides align to TRBD1. CDR1 is LGHNA, CDR2 YSLEER, per germline. The CDR3 length is 15 residues. J gave up 1 base and V 4 bases, and 6 bases lay outside the gene matches. The CDR3 bases are TGCGCCAGCAGCCCTGGGACAGGTCTTTCCTACGAGCAGTACTTC. It codes for CASSPGTGLSYEQYF.

The gene calls are TRBV5-1 and TRBJ1-1; unclear D gene. Germline-derived CDR1 and CDR2 are SGHRS and YFSETQ. The CDR3 is made up of 14 amino acids. V shed 2 bases and J shed 1 base, with 9 bases lying between them. The CDR3 here is CASSFAGQNTEAFF. The CDR3 coding sequence is TGCGCCAGCAGCTTTGCCGGCCAGAACACTGAAGCTTTCTTT.

The genes are TRBV9 and TRBJ1-3, with D hard to call. Germline-derived CDR1 and CDR2 are SGDLS and YYNGEE. This CDR3 contains 15 residues. V was clipped by 4 bases and J by 0 bases, with 11 bases between them. In DNA, the CDR3 is TGTGCCAGCAGCCCAACAGCGTACTCTGGAAACACCATATATTTT. It encodes CASSPTAYSGNTIYF.

The CDR3 spells CASSLEDQPQHF. CDR3 in DNA: TGTGCCAGCTCACTCGAGGATCAGCCCCAGCATTTT. The gene calls are TRBV18 and TRBJ1-5; no firm D call. Per germline, CDR1 KGHSH and CDR2 LQKENI. V gave up 4 bases and J gave up 5 bases, with 6 bases separating them. The CDR3 spans 12 residues.

V gene TRBV7-9 combines with J gene TRBJ2-7, with TRBD1 matching 10 bases. CDR1 is SEHNR and CDR2 is FQNEAQ in the germline V gene (reference sequence). Germline trimming cut 4 bases from V and 3 bases from J; bases unmatched to any gene: 3. CDR3 length: 14 residues. The CDR3 loop reads CASSWDRGSYEQYF. In DNA form, the CDR3 reads TGTGCCAGCAGCTGGGACAGGGGAAGCTACGAGCAGTACTTC.

The gene calls are TRBV28 and TRBJ1-2; 8 bases fit TRBD1. Germline assignment: CDR1 MDHEN and CDR2 SYDVKM. Germline trimming cut 9 bases from V and 7 bases from J; bases unmatched to any gene: 10. The CDR3 extends over 13 amino acids. The CDR3 here is CASLIRTGFGYTF. The CDR3 coding sequence is TGTGCCAGTCTTATTAGGACAGGGTTTGGCTACACCTTC.

This chain joins TRBV7-6 and TRBJ2-1; 10 bases are shared with TRBD2. Germline assignment: CDR1 SGHVS and CDR2 FNYEAQ. Germline trimming cut 2 bases from V and 4 bases from J; bases unmatched to any gene: 2. The CDR3 runs to 15 residues. DNA of the CDR3: TGTGCCAGCAGCTTAACTAGCGGGATATACAATGAGCAGTTCTTC. Its protein product is CASSLTSGIYNEQFF.

The chain is built from TRBV2 and TRBJ1-1; D is ambiguous. The germline V gene encodes CDR1 SNHLY and CDR2 FYNNEI. Trimming took off 4 bases at V and 4 bases at J, with 13 bases between the two ends. This CDR3 spans 14 amino acids. CDR3 residues: CASSVNLEGTEAFF. The CDR3 DNA reads as TGTGCCAGCAGTGTCAACTTAGAGGGCACTGAAGCTTTCTTT.

This chain links TRBV5-4 with TRBJ1-1; a weak D match, TRBD1 (6 bases). The germline gives CDR1 SGHNT, CDR2 YYREEE (reference sequence). This CDR3 contains 15 residues. Between the trimmed V and J ends, which lost 4 bases and 0 bases, there was a span of 13 bases. The CDR3 coding sequence is TGTGCCAGCAGCAAGACGGGACAATTGAACACTGAAGCTTTCTTT. Translating gives CASSKTGQLNTEAFF.

The J gene is TRBJ2-1, the V gene TRBV4-1, with 7 positions matching TRBD1. The CDR3 contains 15 residues. Germline trimming cut 1 base from V and 8 bases from J; bases unmatched to any gene: 8. CDR1 and CDR2 from the germline V gene are MGHRA and YSYEKL. CDR3 in DNA: TGCGCCAGCAGCCAAGGCCCGACAGGGCTATATGAGCAGTTCTTC. Amino acids: CASSQGPTGLYEQFF.

V and J are TRBV9 and TRBJ1-5; D is unclear. Germline CDR1 SGDLS, CDR2 YYNGEE. V was pared by 3 bases and J by 1 base, with 8 bases between. CDR3 length equals 14 residues. CDR3 loop: CASSETGSNQPQHF. CDR3 nucleotides: TGTGCCAGCAGCGAGACGGGAAGCAATCAGCCCCAGCATTTT.

The chain employs TRBV19 and TRBJ2-7; possibly TRBD2 for D (6 bases). This CDR3 is built from 15 residues. In germline, CDR1 is LNHDA, CDR2 SQIVND (reference sequence). Trimming shortened V by 0 bases and J by 3 bases, and 12 bases separated the two germline ends. The CDR3 protein is CASSIEGSGVYEQYF. The CDR3 DNA sequence: TGTGCCAGTAGTATAGAAGGTAGCGGAGTCTACGAGCAGTACTTC.

The gene calls are TRBV18 and TRBJ1-4; no reliable D call. The CDR3 is made up of 15 amino acids. Trimming took off 3 bases at V and 0 bases at J, with 8 bases between the two ends. CDR1 and CDR2 (germline): KGHSH, LQKENI. The CDR3 loop is CASSPLDSTNEKLFF. CDR3 bases: TGTGCCAGCTCACCCCTCGACTCAACTAATGAAAAACTGTTTTTT. The full variable domain, in which reference TRBV18 and TRBJ1-4 provide the parts outside the CDR3, is NAGVMQNPRHLVRRRGQEARLRCSPMKGHSHVYWYRQLPEEGLKFMVYLQKENIIDESGMPKERFSAEFPKEGPSILRIQQVVRGDSAAYFCASSPLDSTNEKLFFGSGTQLSVL.